A selection of T cell receptor beta chains follows, all from one sample in a study of blood T cell repertoires in COVID-19. Sequencing used immunoSEQ multiplex PCR; TCRdb keeps in-frame clones, though not all of them. The repertoire has more than 200,000 clones, 82% of them found once; the top ten carry 8% to 9%. The specimen was peripheral blood. These receptors all stem from a woman older than 75 with COVID-19, enrolled during active disease. The CDR3 runs from the conserved cysteine through the conserved F or W. A D gene is named only where the DNA matches it firmly.

CDR3 length	V gene	D gene	J gene	CDR3 protein
14	TRBV2	TRBD1	TRBJ1-2	CASSGTGGSSGYTF
15	TRBV27	TRBD1	TRBJ1-6	CASRAPGQGDSPLHF
11	TRBV21-1	-	TRBJ2-5	CASSIREAQYF
14	TRBV6-5	TRBD2	TRBJ2-3	CASISGLASDTQYF
15	TRBV6-6	-	TRBJ2-4	CASSDGELAKNIQYF
17	TRBV9	-	TRBJ1-2	CASSPPGGGPLGYGYTF
15	TRBV5-1	TRBD1	TRBJ1-1	CASSADRGRGTEAFF
15	TRBV10-3	TRBD1	TRBJ1-4	CAISQGAQANEKLFF
13	TRBV30	TRBD1	TRBJ1-5	CACSTGGTQPQHF
12	TRBV29-1	-	TRBJ1-1	CSVRRGNTEAFF
12	TRBV30	-	TRBJ1-2	CAWTQVEGGYTF
15	TRBV7-2	-	TRBJ2-4	CASRSSGSAKNIQYF
15	TRBV5-1	TRBD2	TRBJ2-1	CASSLASSGSPEQFF
16	TRBV3-1/TRBV3-2	-	TRBJ2-2	CASSRQAAWNTGELFF
16	TRBV5-4	-	TRBJ1-6	CASSLRPRRRDSPLHF
13	TRBV6-2/TRBV6-3	-	TRBJ1-6	CASSYEGVSPLHF
15	TRBV5-1	-	TRBJ2-1	CASSRGGTTNNEQFF
16	TRBV5-4	TRBD2	TRBJ2-1	CASSLAYPGGNNEQFF
14	TRBV6-6	-	TRBJ1-1	CASRQQGIVTEAFF
12	TRBV2	-	TRBJ1-6	CAISNGVQPLHF
13	TRBV5-1	-	TRBJ2-7	CASSLVSSYEQYF
18	TRBV4-2	TRBD1	TRBJ1-5	CASSQVTTTGDYSQPQHF
14	TRBV18	-	TRBJ2-4	CASSPQGGRDIQYF
15	TRBV4-1	TRBD1	TRBJ1-3	CASSQLQGTGNTIYF
14	TRBV9	-	TRBJ1-1	CASRRRTYGLKAFF
14	TRBV2	-	TRBJ1-2	CASRAQQGSSGYTF
14	TRBV4-1	TRBD1	TRBJ1-2	CASSQGQGFLGYTF
13	TRBV7-2	-	TRBJ2-7	CASSFENSYEQYF
13	TRBV27	-	TRBJ1-6	CATLQDFNSPLHF
17	TRBV11-2	TRBD2	TRBJ2-3	CASSLNSARGVTDTQYF
15	TRBV5-1	TRBD1	TRBJ1-6	CASSSDGTGYSPLHF
13	TRBV7-2	-	TRBJ1-2	CASSLARDYGYTF
15	TRBV19	TRBD1	TRBJ1-3	CASRGQGMRGNTIYF
13	TRBV10-3	TRBD1	TRBJ2-7	CAISGTDRSEQYF
16	TRBV6-1	-	TRBJ1-1	CASSDSGGGRFAEAFF
13	TRBV24-1	-	TRBJ2-1	CATYRGSYNEQFF
13	TRBV25-1	-	TRBJ2-7	CASSVLAGHEQYF
15	TRBV9	-	TRBJ1-5	CASSHQGRGAEPQHF
12	TRBV2	TRBD1	TRBJ1-2	CASRTGGYGYTF
13	TRBV11-3	-	TRBJ1-1	CASSPRVNTEAFF
14	TRBV6-6	-	TRBJ1-2	CASMLTAANYGYTF
15	TRBV4-3	TRBD1	TRBJ1-5	CASSQEAGGGQPQHF
13	TRBV6-5	-	TRBJ1-5	CASRAGRGQPQHF
16	TRBV3-1/TRBV3-2	TRBD2	TRBJ2-4	CASSQGTSGGENIQYF
19	TRBV7-8	TRBD2	TRBJ2-2	CASTARPLAGDAITGELFF
15	TRBV19	TRBD2	TRBJ2-1	CASKSSGGARHEQFF
12	TRBV30	-	TRBJ1-1	CAWSVGSGRAFF
15	TRBV19	-	TRBJ2-5	CASSNRGGSRETQYF
16	TRBV15	TRBD1	TRBJ1-1	CATSSPGDRGFTEAFF
18	TRBV9	TRBD1	TRBJ2-1	CASSVGGSGQGIGGEQFF
14	TRBV5-1	TRBD1	TRBJ1-1	CASSLTGGNTEAFF
14	TRBV5-1	TRBD2	TRBJ2-1	CASSLEGGRARQFF
13	TRBV6-5	-	TRBJ1-1	CASNPDIGYEAFF
16	TRBV5-1	TRBD1	TRBJ2-3	CASSFRGTGGTDTQYF
13	TRBV3-1/TRBV3-2	TRBD1	TRBJ1-1	CASSRGSGQGSFF
14	TRBV2	-	TRBJ1-2	CASSLDSPNYGYTF
15	TRBV6-4	TRBD1	TRBJ2-5	CASSDSAGGIETQYF